This TCR beta chain was identified during a study of identifying expanded T cells in peripheral blood (dated by TCRdb to about 2019). Looking at the study overall: Technical replicates were generated by sequencing separate aliquots of the same genomic DNA pool, and four replicates were compared pairwise.

As for this clone: There is no known antigen for this receptor. No base quality values were provided; no much bigger clone lies one nucleotide off.

During the collection period, no immune events, such as infections, were documented for the healthy donors. To calibrate time-dependent variance in a beta-binomial model of T-cell clone differential abundance, blood repertoires from healthy donors were used as a training cohort. The training cohort comprised approximately 10 healthy donors, 3 female and 7 male. On average the donors were 43 years old, and their ages spanned roughly 25 to 70 years. Whole blood from each healthy donor was obtained from a commercial supplier and was collected at three time points roughly 14 days apart. For immunosequencing, genomic DNA was extracted from whole blood that had not been sorted. TCRbeta CDR3 regions were profiled with the immunoSEQ Assay using bias-controlled multiplex PCR amplification of genomic DNA. As for the original processing: The absolute abundance of each unique TCRbeta CDR3 region was quantified after sequences were collapsed and filtered. Differential abundance was tested with two models: a binomial (Fisher-equivalent) model and a beta-binomial model that adds time-dependent variance fitted from healthy donors. Any clone with fewer than 5 combined templates was excluded, and a clone was called differentially abundant if its Benjamini-Hochberg FDR was below 0.01. The form v = (b*log(k)+a)^2 was used to model beta-binomial variance as a function of total template count across the two samples. Not all clones reach the TCRdb copy of this immuneACCESS table, which keeps in-frame sequences only. Checked studies attribute under half of the gap to unresolved V genes and leave the rest unexplained. The V and J calls and clone size were taken over from that table, and D and trimming were inferred from the DNA. This sample is represented by 130,000 or so clones; about 80% of them were singletons. Together, the top ten hold 3.3% of the sample.

The V and J ends are trimmed by 2 bases and 8 bases, leaving 12 bases between them. CDR1 and CDR2 are read off the germline V gene (reference sequence) as LNHDA and SQIVND. The CDR3, cysteine through phenylalanine, is 13 amino acids long. The entry retains the CDR3 DNA only, 39 bases that are in frame from base 1. General study outcomes and caveats: Both the number of clones called differentially abundant and the false-positive rate were significantly reduced by the beta-binomial model across all healthy-donor time intervals. Across all healthy donors, variance in clone template counts between approximately two-week samples was found to increase significantly with total template count. The authors expected biological variance in healthy repertoires might increase further over much longer intervals such as months to years. About 1.1 differentially abundant clones were flagged by the binomial model between technical replicates, whereas about 16 and 19 were flagged over approximately two weeks and four weeks, respectively.

This receptor was obtained from a person aged 18 to 75 in good health. Sample: blood. The receptor chain draws on TRBV19 and TRBJ1-1; the D gene lacks a confident call. The nucleotide sequence reads as follows: TGTGCCAGTAGTATACCCCCAACCGAGGAAGCTTTCTTT. This is translated as CASSIPPTEEAFF. Here the CDR3 is joined to the reference TRBV19 and TRBJ1-1 genes, and the full variable domain is: DGGITQSPKYLFRKEGQNVTLSCEQNLNHDAMYWYRQDPGQGLRLIYYSQIVNDFQKGDIAEGYSVSREKKESFPLTVTSAQKNPTAFYLCASSIPPTEEAFFGQGTRLTVV.